Sequencing of this T cell receptor (beta chain) was carried out in a study of T-cell reconstitution after alpha-beta-depleted transplantation in children (dated by TCRdb to the mid-2010s). Describing the broader study: Using TCR repertoire profiling, the study quantitatively followed how T-cell immune reconstitution unfolded in children after TCRalphabeta/CD19-depleted allogeneic hematopoietic cell transplantation.

The treatment or condition label here, explained by the study, means: allogeneic hematopoietic cell transplantation with graft depleted of TCRalphabeta T cells and CD19 B cells. Transplant recipients were children who received TCRalphabeta/CD19-depleted allogeneic hematopoietic cell grafts. What the authors observed across the whole study: In some patients, the high TCRbeta diversity seen at day 60 was put down to recipient T cells and intrathymic progenitors that had survived conditioning. The frequencies of hyperexpanded clones fell over the following months, and after one year, T-cell counts and TCRbeta diversity were mostly attributed to newly produced T cells. The apparently early alphabetaT-cell count recovery about two months after transplant was reportedly dependent on only several hundred rapidly expanded clones derived from non-depleted graft cells.

Sequences SGHAT (CDR1) and FQNNGV (CDR2) are obtained from the germline V gene. The CDR3 holds 13 amino acids from the cysteine to the phenylalanine. The sequence is cut down to CDR3 DNA, 39 bases in frame from base 1. Between the V and J ends, shortened by 2 bases and 1 base respectively, the junction contains 4 bases. The library was produced with PCR. Sequencer: Illumina HiSeq 2500. Molecular barcoding was employed in the preparation of TCR libraries, with unique molecular identifiers being used to normalize TCRbeta repertoire quantification. TCRdb trimmed public reads at Q25 via fastp, called clones via MiXCR and kept in-frame beta chains. Entries are consolidated by CDR3 protein sequence, retaining the most common genes and DNA. Within this sample are approximately 500,000 distinct CDR3 sequences, with 25% to 30% of them counted one time only. The leading ten clones occupy around 36% of the sample.

In the case of this clonotype: Its antigen has not been determined. No clone much larger than this one lies a single base away; base qualities are absent.

The sample in question was PBMCs, obtained before TCRalphabeta/CD19-depleted stem cell transplant. The origin of this receptor is a boy younger than two with Wiskott-Aldrich syndrome, due to receive a stem cell transplant. The rearrangement combines TRBV11-2 with TRBJ2-3, with no confidently assigned D gene. Here is the DNA: TGTGCCAGCAGCTTAACTCGCACAGATACGCAGTATTTT. Its protein reads: CASSLTRTDTQYF.